The 18 T cell receptor beta chains in this list originate from one sample, sequenced in a study of OX40 agonist ivuxolimab in advanced cancers. Receptors were amplified or captured by the immunoSEQ multiplex PCR assay. TCRdb provides this immuneACCESS table in a form limited to in-frame rearrangements. Some clones are lacking; in checked studies, under half of them reflect an unresolved V gene, and why the rest are absent is not known. The sample data list about 68,000 clones, and about 85% of these were observed just once. The top ten constitute around 0.7% of the sample. The starting material was CD4+ or CD8+ T cells sorted from blood, obtained in a trial of the OX40 agonist ivuxolimab. The receptors were gathered from an adult with an advanced solid tumor such as melanoma, head and neck, liver or kidney cancer.

This chain links TRBV5-1 with TRBJ2-3, with a possible D match to TRBD2 (5 bases). V lost 0 bases and J 6 bases, leaving 14 bases between the germline ends. The CDR3 runs to 15 residues. Germline assignment: CDR1 SGHRS and CDR2 YFSETQ. The CDR3 spells CASSLALGVLDTQYF. The CDR3 DNA reads TGCGCCAGCAGCTTGGCACTAGGAGTCTTGGATACGCAGTATTTT. Drawing the rest from reference TRBV5-1 and TRBJ2-3, the complete variable domain is KAGVTQTPRYLIKTRGQQVTLSCSPISGHRSVSWYQQTPGQGLQFLFEYFSETQRNKGNFPGRFSGRQFSNSRSEMNVSTLELGDSALYLCASSLALGVLDTQYFGPGTRLTVL.

The chain links TRBV7-2 to TRBJ1-6; a possible D gene is TRBD1 (6 bases). Germline V gene lookup returns CDR1 SGHTA and CDR2 FQGNSA. The CDR3 consists of 15 residues. V was trimmed by 4 bases and J by 7 bases, leaving 14 bases between them. Here the CDR3 reads CASSSSGAQNSPLHF. In DNA, the CDR3 is TGTGCCAGCAGCTCCTCAGGGGCGCAGAATTCACCCCTCCACTTT.

This clone ranks as medium-sized (0.01 to 0.1%). The chain has TRBV4-3 and TRBJ1-6, with D maybe TRBD1 (6 bases). CDR3 length: 15 residues. V lost 0 bases and J lost 9, with 12 bases in between. Germline V gene data show CDR1 as LGHNA and CDR2 as YSLEER. The CDR3 reads CASSQDSDRSSPLHF. CDR3 nucleotides: TGCGCCAGCAGCCAAGATAGTGACAGGTCTTCACCCCTCCACTTT.

The V call is TRBV2, the J call TRBJ1-5; D is unresolved. Per the germline V gene, CDR1 is SNHLY and CDR2 is FYNNEI. The CDR3 covers 14 residues. Trimming pared 6 bases from V and 5 bases from J, leaving 14 bases between. The CDR3 region has the DNA TGTGCCAGCAGCCCCGATTCGAGCTATCAGCCCCAGCATTTT. Translation gives CASSPDSSYQPQHF. Looking up the rest from reference TRBV2 and TRBJ1-5 gives the full variable domain: EPEVTQTPSHQVTQMGQEVILRCVPISNHLYFYWYRQILGQKVEFLVSFYNNEISEKSEIFDDQFSVERPDGSNFTLKIRSTKLEDSAMYFCASSPDSSYQPQHFGDGTRLSIL.

The gene calls are TRBV5-1 and TRBJ1-2; TRBD1 aligns across 7 bases. V was pared by 0 bases and J by 0 bases, with 2 bases of the junction left unmatched. Germline V CDR1 and CDR2: SGHRS, YFSETQ. The CDR3 runs 15 residues. The CDR3 nucleotides read TGCGCCAGCAGCTTGGGCGGGACAGCTAACTATGGCTACACCTTC. Protein product: CASSLGGTANYGYTF.

The gene calls are TRBV19 and TRBJ2-1, with D unclear. Looked up from germline, CDR1 is LNHDA and CDR2 is SQIVND (reference sequence). This CDR3 has 17 amino acids. V was shortened by 5 bases and J by 10 bases, with 27 bases between the two germline ends. Written as DNA, the CDR3 is TGTGCCAGTAGTCCACCATTCACCTTAGCTAATCTCCGGGAGCAGTTCTTC. The encoded protein is CASSPPFTLANLREQFF.

In its sample, this clone was seen once. The V and J genes are TRBV5-4 and TRBJ1-1; D unresolved. CDR1 and CDR2 from the germline V gene are SGHNT and YYREEE (reference sequence). CDR3 length: 13 residues. V lost 0 bases and J 1 base, leaving 4 bases between the germline ends. The DNA of the CDR3 is TGTGCCAGCAGCTTGGGACCGAACACTGAAGCTTTCTTT. This sequence encodes CASSLGPNTEAFF.

The V call is TRBV2, the J call TRBJ1-2; D remains ambiguous. The CDR3 contains 13 residues. CDR1 is SNHLY, CDR2 FYNNEI, per germline. The V gene lost 1 base and the J gene lost 4 bases, with 7 bases spanning the gap. The CDR3 loop reads CASSEGGFYGYTF. CDR3 in DNA: TGTGCCAGCAGTGAAGGGGGATTCTATGGCTACACCTTC.

This clone was recorded only once. The V gene is TRBV10-3, the J gene TRBJ2-3; D is possibly TRBD1 (8 bases). The CDR3 loop spans 15 amino acids. V was clipped by 7 bases and J by 4 bases, with 18 bases between them. Germline-derived CDR1 and CDR2 are ENHRY and SYGVKD. The CDR3 reads CAITPGQGGADTQYF. The CDR3 bases are TGTGCCATCACCCCAGGACAGGGAGGGGCAGATACGCAGTATTTT.

This rearrangement joins TRBV2 to TRBJ2-3; possible D gene TRBD1, 5 bases. The germline gives CDR1 SNHLY, CDR2 FYNNEI. V gave up 6 bases and J gave up 1 base, with 8 bases separating them. The CDR3 length is 13 residues. Written as DNA, the CDR3 is TGTGCCAGCAGACAGGACGGCACAGATACGCAGTATTTT. Its translation is CASRQDGTDTQYF.

The V gene is TRBV18, the J gene TRBJ2-7; D unresolved. The germline V and J ends were trimmed by 5 bases and 0 bases, with 14 bases remaining between them. CDR3 length: 15 residues. Germline assignment: CDR1 KGHSH and CDR2 LQKENI. In nucleotides, the CDR3 is TGTGCCAGCTCATCTACCTCGAGGAGCTCCTACGAGCAGTACTTC. This sequence encodes CASSSTSRSSYEQYF.

The gene calls are TRBV5-6 and TRBJ1-2; D call uncertain. CDR1 is SGHDT and CDR2 is YYEEEE in the germline V gene. This CDR3 spans 11 amino acids. Trimming stripped 0 bases from V and 7 bases from J, with 4 bases between. In DNA, the CDR3 is TGTGCCAGCAGCTTGGGGGGTGGCTACACCTTC. Protein: CASSLGGGYTF.

This sequence joins TRBV28 and TRBJ1-1, with TRBD1 identical over 12 bases. The CDR3 sequence is 15 residues long. Germline V gene sequence: CDR1 MDHEN, CDR2 SYDVKM. Trimming removed 2 bases from V and 5 bases from J; junction bases left unmatched: 3. The CDR3: CASSLRGQGATEAFF. The CDR3 nucleotides are TGTGCCAGCAGTTTAAGGGGACAGGGGGCAACTGAAGCTTTCTTT.

The chain uses TRBV7-2 and TRBJ1-5, with 9 bases lining up with TRBD1. The CDR3 runs to 16 residues. V gave up 2 bases and J gave up 6 bases; unmatched junction bases: 8. The germline gives CDR1 SGHTA, CDR2 FQGNSA. CDR3 sequence: CASSLTTGGNSQPQHF. CDR3 DNA: TGTGCCAGCAGCTTAACTACAGGGGGCAATAGTCAGCCCCAGCATTTT.

The rearrangement uses TRBV7-9 and TRBJ1-5; 7 positions agree with TRBD1. V lost 1 base and J lost 6; bases outside the gene matches: 12. The CDR3 covers 17 residues. The V gene's germline CDR1 is SEHNR and CDR2 FQNEAQ (reference sequence). The CDR3 nucleotides are TGTGCCAGCAGCTTAGGAGGTACTCAGGGGGGCATTCAGCCCCAGCATTTT. Translating gives CASSLGGTQGGIQPQHF.

The chain is built from TRBV19 and TRBJ1-1; tentatively, D is TRBD1 (5 bases). Trimming left V 3 bases short and J 4 bases short, with 9 bases between. This CDR3 has 13 amino acids. CDR1 LNHDA and CDR2 SQIVND come from the germline V gene (reference sequence). This CDR3 is CASSISRGTEAFF. In DNA form, the CDR3 reads TGTGCCAGTAGTATCTCGAGGGGCACTGAAGCTTTCTTT.

V gene TRBV2 combines with J gene TRBJ1-5; D gene ambiguous. Germline V gives CDR1 SNHLY, CDR2 FYNNEI. With 7 bases removed from V and 0 bases from J, the gap between germline ends came to 13 bases. This CDR3 contains 15 residues. The CDR3, as DNA: TGTGCCAGCACCAGAGAAGAGTATAGCAATCAGCCCCAGCATTTT. Encoded protein: CASTREEYSNQPQHF.

CDR3 bases: TGTGCCAGCAGCAGGAGAGGCCTCTTTAATGAAAAACTGTTTTTT. Translated, it gives CASSRRGLFNEKLFF. This sequence joins TRBV7-2 and TRBJ1-4; D is unresolved. Per germline, CDR1 SGHTA and CDR2 FQGNSA. The ends were cut back, 5 bases at V and 4 bases at J, with 14 bases in the middle. This CDR3 has 15 residues.